Following are 24 T cell receptor beta chains from one sample sequenced in a study of cytomegalovirus exposure and HLA in healthy donors. With 60 Vbeta and 13 Jbeta primers, the PCR was carried out. Some clones are missing from TCRdb's copy, which holds only in-frame ones; the method was immunoSEQ multiplex PCR. Of 150,000 to 200,000 clones in the sample, 75% to 85% are singletons; the top ten hold approximately 2.2%. The specimen sequenced was PBMCs. All receptors derive from a woman in her forties or fifties in good health and CMV-seronegative.

The chain links TRBV19 to TRBJ1-5; weak D call: TRBD1 (6 bases). Germline-derived CDR1 and CDR2 are LNHDA and SQIVND (reference sequence). The V gene lost 0 bases and the J gene lost 6 bases, with 15 bases spanning the gap. The CDR3 totals 16 residues. The DNA of the CDR3 is TGTGCCAGTAGTATAGACGGGGGGCGCGTGGGTCAGCCCCAGCATTTT. Translated, it gives CASSIDGGRVGQPQHF. The variable domain in full, completed from reference TRBV19 and TRBJ1-5, reads DGGITQSPKYLFRKEGQNVTLSCEQNLNHDAMYWYRQDPGQGLRLIYYSQIVNDFQKGDIAEGYSVSREKKESFPLTVTSAQKNPTAFYLCASSIDGGRVGQPQHFGDGTRLSIL.

The chain combines TRBV7-2 with TRBJ2-2; 9 nucleotides align to TRBD2. With V trimmed by 2 bases and J by 0 bases, 7 bases remained unmatched. Germline lookup yields CDR1 SGHTA and CDR2 FQGNSA. The CDR3 runs to 18 residues. The CDR3, as DNA: TGTGCCAGCAGCTTATTTTCTAGCGGGGACGCGAACACCGGGGAGCTGTTTTTT. Translated: CASSLFSSGDANTGELFF.

The genes are TRBV7-6 and TRBJ2-5, with D possibly matching TRBD1 (6 bases). The CDR3 contains 13 residues. Germline assignment: CDR1 SGHVS and CDR2 FNYEAQ. The ends were cut back, 4 bases at V and 4 bases at J, with 10 bases in the middle. The CDR3 loop is CASSSAGVETQYF. The CDR3 DNA reads TGTGCCAGCAGCTCCGCAGGGGTAGAGACCCAGTACTTC. Together with reference TRBV7-6 and TRBJ2-5, the CDR3 gives the full variable domain: GAGVSQSPRYKVTKRGQDVALRCDPISGHVSLYWYRQALGQGPEFLTYFNYEAQQDKSGLPNDRFSAERPEGSISTLTIQRTEQRDSAMYRCASSSAGVETQYFGPGTRLLVL.

V is TRBV7-2 and J is TRBJ2-1; 7 positions agree with TRBD1. Germline loops: CDR1 SGHTA, CDR2 FQGNSA. V was clipped by 2 bases and J by 7 bases; unmatched bases: 11. The CDR3 covers 16 residues. Written as DNA, the CDR3 is TGTGCCAGCAGCTTAAGGCCGGGACAGCGATCGAATGAGCAGTTCTTC. Amino acids: CASSLRPGQRSNEQFF.

This sequence joins TRBV6-6 and TRBJ2-7, with TRBD2 as a possible D gene (6 bases). Germline-derived CDR1 and CDR2 are MNHNY and SVGAGI (reference sequence). The CDR3 sequence is 15 residues long. Between the trimmed V and J ends, which lost 4 bases and 2 bases, there was a span of 15 bases. This CDR3 reads CASSSGGVGTYEQYF. The DNA for the CDR3 is TGTGCCAGCAGTTCCGGGGGAGTGGGTACCTACGAGCAGTACTTC.

The V call is TRBV7-2, the J call TRBJ1-4; D is uncertain. The CDR3 has 14 residues. Per the germline V gene, CDR1 is SGHTA and CDR2 is FQGNSA. The germline V and J ends were trimmed by 2 bases and 3 bases, with 7 bases remaining between them. This CDR3 reads CASSLTIANEKLFF. The DNA for the CDR3 is TGTGCCAGCAGCTTAACTATAGCTAATGAAAAACTGTTTTTT.

The chain is built from TRBV28 and TRBJ2-7; 14 bases are shared with TRBD2. Germline V CDR1 and CDR2: MDHEN, SYDVKM. J lost 2 bases, V lost 8 bases, and 8 bases had no gene match. The CDR3 has 16 amino acids. The CDR3 DNA sequence: TGTGCCAGCCGGACTAGCGGGGGGCCACATACCTACGAGCAGTACTTC. It specifies CASRTSGGPHTYEQYF.

As DNA, the CDR3 is TGTGCCAGAAGCTTAGGACAGGGTTACGAGCAGTACTTC. Amino acids: CARSLGQGYEQYF. This chain joins TRBV7-5 and TRBJ2-7; the listed D gene, TRBD1, was not tested against the DNA. TRBV7-5 is a pseudogene segment. The CDR3 consists of 13 residues.

This clone was counted only a few times. This chain joins TRBV19 and TRBJ2-2, with D possibly TRBD1 on 6 matching bases. Deletions cut 9 bases from V and 1 base from J, with 15 bases between. The CDR3 contains 15 residues. Germline V gives CDR1 LNHDA, CDR2 SQIVND (reference sequence). CDR3 sequence reads: CASRGRRLNTGELFF. In DNA, the CDR3 is TGTGCCAGCAGGGGACGCCGGCTGAACACCGGGGAGCTGTTTTTT.

This chain uses TRBV19 with TRBJ2-7, with TRBD2 identical over 9 bases. The CDR3 totals 16 residues. The germline gives CDR1 LNHDA, CDR2 SQIVND (reference sequence). The V gene end was trimmed by 1 base and the J gene end by 2 bases; junction bases not matched to a gene: 6. CDR3 region: CASSIGVSGGTYEQYF. CDR3 nucleotide sequence: TGTGCCAGTAGTATAGGAGTTAGCGGGGGAACCTACGAGCAGTACTTC.

This clone came up once. V and J are TRBV6-1 and TRBJ1-1, with a weak D call TRBD1 (5 bases). CDR3 size: 15 residues. Germline CDR1 is MNHNS and CDR2 is SASEGT. V was clipped by 4 bases and J by 1 base, with 13 bases between them. DNA for the CDR3: TGTGCCAGCAGTGCCCGAAAGACAGCGAACACTGAAGCTTTCTTT. It translates to CASSARKTANTEAFF.

This clone occurred once. The chain employs TRBV28 and TRBJ2-5; D possibly corresponds to TRBD1 (5 bases). The DNA end favors TRBJ2-7, so the J call may be wrong. The germline gives CDR1 MDHEN, CDR2 SYDVKM. The CDR3 loop spans 14 amino acids. This chain's CDR3 is CASSPPNRLGEQYF. DNA for the CDR3: TGTGCCAGCAGTCCACCCAACAGGTTGGGCGAGCAGTACTTC.

This clone was counted only a few times. The rearrangement joins TRBV4-2 to TRBJ1-2, with D perhaps matching TRBD1 (6 bases). The CDR3 runs to 13 residues. In germline, CDR1 is LGHNA, CDR2 YNFKEQ. This chain's CDR3 is CAGSTDRTYGYTF. CDR3 coding DNA: TGTGCAGGAAGCACCGACAGGACCTATGGCTACACCTTC.

This CDR3 reads CASDMSGVSYNEQFF. CDR3 nucleotides: TGTGCCAGCGATATGTCGGGAGTTTCCTACAATGAGCAGTTCTTC. The V gene is TRBV6-1, the J gene TRBJ2-1, with D tentatively TRBD2 (6 bases). Germline V gene lookup returns CDR1 MNHNS and CDR2 SASEGT. V lost 8 bases to trimming and J lost 1 base, with 15 bases between them. The CDR3 has 15 residues.

This clone appeared once. This chain joins TRBV18 and TRBJ1-4, with D tentatively TRBD1 (6 bases). The V end lost 5 bases, the J end lost 4 bases, and 14 bases lay between the germline ends. The CDR3 has 15 amino acids. Germline assignment: CDR1 KGHSH and CDR2 LQKENI. CDR3 protein: CASSSSGAGNEKLFF. The CDR3 DNA follows: TGTGCCAGCTCATCGTCAGGGGCTGGTAATGAAAAACTGTTTTTT.

Note on this clone: One end of the junction varies from germline; a read error may be responsible. The chain employs TRBV7-9 and TRBJ1-5, with 8 positions matching TRBD1. This CDR3 has 18 residues. Looked up from germline, CDR1 is SEHNR and CDR2 is FQNEAQ (reference sequence). The CDR3 DNA follows: TGTTCCAGCAGCTTAACGACAGGGGTTTTTGAGGGCAATCAGCCCCAGCATTTT. This sequence encodes CSSSLTTGVFEGNQPQHF. Drawing the rest from reference TRBV7-9 and TRBJ1-5, the complete variable domain is DTGVSQNPRHKITKRGQNVTFRCDPISEHNRLYWYRQTLGQGPEFLTYFQNEAQLEKSRLLSDRFSAERPKGSFSTLEIQRTEQGDSAMYLCSSSLTTGVFEGNQPQHFGDGTRLSIL.

The chain carries TRBV5-1 and TRBJ2-3; 11 bases match TRBD2. The CDR3 has 17 residues. CDR1 is SGHRS and CDR2 is YFSETQ in the germline V gene. The V segment lost 4 bases and the J segment 2 bases; nucleotides outside the gene matches: 9. The CDR3 bases are TGCGCCAGCAGCCCATCCACTAGCGGGGGCGCCACAGATACGCAGTATTTT. Its protein is CASSPSTSGGATDTQYF. The complete variable domain, with remaining parts taken from reference TRBV5-1 and TRBJ2-3, reads KAGVTQTPRYLIKTRGQQVTLSCSPISGHRSVSWYQQTPGQGLQFLFEYFSETQRNKGNFPGRFSGRQFSNSRSEMNVSTLELGDSALYLCASSPSTSGGATDTQYFGPGTRLTVL.

The chain's CDR3 is CASSQVQYNEQFF. CDR3 DNA: TGTGCCAGCAGCCAAGTGCAGTACAATGAGCAGTTCTTC. The chain combines TRBV14 with TRBJ2-1; no definite D call. V was trimmed by 1 base and J by 4 bases, leaving 5 bases between them. The CDR3 loop spans 13 amino acids. Germline values: CDR1 SGHDN, CDR2 FVKESK.

The V call is TRBV19, the J call TRBJ2-7; a weak D match, TRBD1 (5 bases). V lost 10 bases, J lost 6 bases, and 19 bases lay in between. This CDR3 contains 13 residues. CDR1 is LNHDA and CDR2 is SQIVND in the germline V gene (reference sequence). The DNA for the CDR3 is TGTGCCACAAGGGGTCAGCTCTACGGCGAGCAGTACTTC. Translated, it gives CATRGQLYGEQYF.

The CDR3 sequence is CASSPPGSGANVLTF. CDR3 bases: TGTGCCAGCAGCCCCCCAGGATCTGGGGCCAACGTCCTGACTTTC. The V call is TRBV7-2, the J call TRBJ2-6; the D is unclear. Germline V gene sequence: CDR1 SGHTA, CDR2 FQGNSA. Trimming took 5 bases from V and 1 from J, leaving 9 bases between them. The CDR3 has 15 amino acids.

In this sample, this clone turned up once. The CDR3, as DNA: TGTGCCAGCAGCTTTGCAGGGAATAGCAATCAGCCCCAGCATTTT. Its protein product is CASSFAGNSNQPQHF. V gene TRBV7-2 combines with J gene TRBJ1-5, with D perhaps TRBD1 (5 bases). Trimming shortened V by 3 bases and J by 0 bases, and 9 bases separated the two germline ends. Germline CDR1 and CDR2: SGHTA and FQGNSA. CDR3 length: 15 residues.

This clone occurred a few times. The chain carries TRBV11-2 and TRBJ1-6; tentatively, D is TRBD1 (6 bases). With 1 base removed from V and 6 bases from J, the gap between germline ends came to 13 bases. The CDR3 totals 16 residues. CDR1 SGHAT and CDR2 FQNNGV come from the germline V gene. This CDR3 is CASSLGRDTINSPLHF. The CDR3 DNA reads as TGTGCCAGCAGCTTAGGCCGGGACACCATTAATTCACCCCTCCACTTT. The full variable domain, in which reference TRBV11-2 and TRBJ1-6 provide the parts outside the CDR3, is EAGVAQSPRYKIIEKRQSVAFWCNPISGHATLYWYQQILGQGPKLLIQFQNNGVVDDSQLPKDRFSAERLKGVDSTLKIQPAKLEDSAVYLCASSLGRDTINSPLHFGNGTRLTVT.

V is TRBV11-1 and J is TRBJ2-4, with 8 bases aligning to TRBD2. The junction had 2 bases not matched to a gene; V was cut back by 5 bases and J by 2 bases. The germline V gene encodes CDR1 SGHAT and CDR2 FQDESV (reference sequence). The CDR3 has 14 residues. CDR3 sequence reads: CASSRGGPKNIQYF. CDR3 in DNA: TGTGCCAGCAGCCGGGGGGGGCCCAAAAACATTCAGTACTTC.

The chain links TRBV28 to TRBJ1-1; TRBD1 matches at 7 bases. After removal of 3 bases from V and 2 bases from J, the junction contained 3 bases not matched to a gene. Germline values: CDR1 MDHEN, CDR2 SYDVKM. CDR3 length equals 14 residues. CDR3 loop: CASSLGQTNTEAFF. The DNA of the CDR3 is TGTGCCAGCAGTTTGGGACAGACTAACACTGAAGCTTTCTTT.